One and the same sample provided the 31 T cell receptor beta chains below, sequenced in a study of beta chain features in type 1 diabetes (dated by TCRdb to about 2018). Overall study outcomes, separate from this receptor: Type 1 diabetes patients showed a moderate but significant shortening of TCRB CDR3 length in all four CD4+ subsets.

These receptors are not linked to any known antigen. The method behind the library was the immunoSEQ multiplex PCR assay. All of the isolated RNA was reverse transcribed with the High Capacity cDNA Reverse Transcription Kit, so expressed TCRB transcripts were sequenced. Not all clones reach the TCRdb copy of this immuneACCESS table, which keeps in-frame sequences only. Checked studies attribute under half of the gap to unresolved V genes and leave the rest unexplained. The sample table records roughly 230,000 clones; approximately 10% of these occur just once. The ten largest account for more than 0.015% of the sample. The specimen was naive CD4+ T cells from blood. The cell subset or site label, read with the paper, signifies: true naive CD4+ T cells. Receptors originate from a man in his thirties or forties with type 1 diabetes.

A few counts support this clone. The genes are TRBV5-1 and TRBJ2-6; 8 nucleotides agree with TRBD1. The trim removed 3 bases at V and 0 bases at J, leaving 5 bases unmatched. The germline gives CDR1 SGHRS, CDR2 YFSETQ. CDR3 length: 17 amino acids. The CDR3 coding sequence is TGCGCCAGCAGCTACAACAGGGGGAGCTCTGGGGCCAACGTCCTGACTTTC. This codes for CASSYNRGSSGANVLTF. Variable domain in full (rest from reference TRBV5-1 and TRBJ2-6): KAGVTQTPRYLIKTRGQQVTLSCSPISGHRSVSWYQQTPGQGLQFLFEYFSETQRNKGNFPGRFSGRQFSNSRSEMNVSTLELGDSALYLCASSYNRGSSGANVLTFGAGSRLTVL.

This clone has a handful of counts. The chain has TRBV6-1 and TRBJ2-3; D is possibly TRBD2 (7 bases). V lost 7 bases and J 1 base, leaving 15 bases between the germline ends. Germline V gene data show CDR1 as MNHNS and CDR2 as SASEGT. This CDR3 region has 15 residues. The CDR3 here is CASTAGASGTDTQYF. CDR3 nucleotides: TGTGCCAGCACCGCGGGGGCCTCTGGCACAGATACGCAGTATTTT.

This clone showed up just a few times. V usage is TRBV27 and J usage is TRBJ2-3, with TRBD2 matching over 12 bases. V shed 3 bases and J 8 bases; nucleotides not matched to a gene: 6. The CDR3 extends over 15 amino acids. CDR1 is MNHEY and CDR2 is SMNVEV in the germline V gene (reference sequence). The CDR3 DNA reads TGTGCCAGCAGTTTCCTAGCGGGGGGGCCTCGTACGCAGTATTTT. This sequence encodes CASSFLAGGPRTQYF.

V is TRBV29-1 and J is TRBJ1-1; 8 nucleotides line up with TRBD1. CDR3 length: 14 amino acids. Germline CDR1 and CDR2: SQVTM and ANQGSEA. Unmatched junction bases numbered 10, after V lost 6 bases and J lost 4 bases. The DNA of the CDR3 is TGCAGCGTGTTACCAATGACAGGGGTCACTGAAGCTTTCTTT. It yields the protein CSVLPMTGVTEAFF.

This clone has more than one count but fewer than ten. CDR3 loop: CASSATDGETEAFF. The CDR3 bases are TGTGCCAGCTCCGCCACGGACGGGGAAACTGAAGCTTTCTTT. V and J are TRBV18 and TRBJ1-1; no definite D call. V shed 6 bases and J shed 5 bases, with 16 bases lying between them. Germline V gene sequence: CDR1 KGHSH, CDR2 LQKENI. The CDR3 runs to 14 residues.

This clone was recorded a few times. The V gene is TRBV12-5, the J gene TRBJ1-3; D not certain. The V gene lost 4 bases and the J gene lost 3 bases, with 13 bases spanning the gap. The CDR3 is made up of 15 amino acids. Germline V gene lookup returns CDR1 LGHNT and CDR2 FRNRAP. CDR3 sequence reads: CASGSPPGYGNTIYF. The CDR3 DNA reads TGTGCTAGTGGTTCCCCCCCCGGGTATGGAAACACCATATATTTT.

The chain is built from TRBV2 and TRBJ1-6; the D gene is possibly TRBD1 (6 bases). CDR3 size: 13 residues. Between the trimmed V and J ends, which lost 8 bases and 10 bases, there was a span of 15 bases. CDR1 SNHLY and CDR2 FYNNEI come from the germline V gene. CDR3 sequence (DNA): TGTGCCAGCCGTTTCAGGGGAGAATCACCCCTCCACTTT. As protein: CASRFRGESPLHF.

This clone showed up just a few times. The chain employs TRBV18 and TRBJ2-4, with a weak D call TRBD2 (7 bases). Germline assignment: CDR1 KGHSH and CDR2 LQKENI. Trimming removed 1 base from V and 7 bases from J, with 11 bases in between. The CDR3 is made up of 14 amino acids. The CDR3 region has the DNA TGTGCCAGCTCACCACAACAGGGAGGGAACATTCAGTACTTC. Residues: CASSPQQGGNIQYF.

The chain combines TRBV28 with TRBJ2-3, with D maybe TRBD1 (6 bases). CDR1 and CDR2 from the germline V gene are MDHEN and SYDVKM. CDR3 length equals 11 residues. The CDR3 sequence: CAAAGADTQYF. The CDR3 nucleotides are TGTGCTGCAGCAGGGGCAGATACGCAGTATTTT.

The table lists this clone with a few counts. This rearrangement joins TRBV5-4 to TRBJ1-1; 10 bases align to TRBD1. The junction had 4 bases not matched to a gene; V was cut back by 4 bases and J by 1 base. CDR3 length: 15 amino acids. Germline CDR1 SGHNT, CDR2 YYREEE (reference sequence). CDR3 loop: CASSVGQGGNTEAFF. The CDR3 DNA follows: TGTGCCAGCAGCGTTGGACAGGGGGGGAACACTGAAGCTTTCTTT.

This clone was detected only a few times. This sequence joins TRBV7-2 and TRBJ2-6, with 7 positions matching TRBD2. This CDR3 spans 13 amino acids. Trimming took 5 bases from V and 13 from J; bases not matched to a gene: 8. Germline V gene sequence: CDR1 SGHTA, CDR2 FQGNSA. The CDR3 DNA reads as TGTGCCAGCAGCCCCCGGGGGGTTCGGGTCCTGACTTTC. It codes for CASSPRGVRVLTF.

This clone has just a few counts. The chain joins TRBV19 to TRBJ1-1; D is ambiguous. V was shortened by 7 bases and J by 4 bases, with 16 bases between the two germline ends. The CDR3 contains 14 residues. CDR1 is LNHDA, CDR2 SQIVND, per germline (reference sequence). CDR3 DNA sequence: TGTGCCAGTAAGGAGGCTCCTTCAACCACTGAAGCTTTCTTT. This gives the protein CASKEAPSTTEAFF.

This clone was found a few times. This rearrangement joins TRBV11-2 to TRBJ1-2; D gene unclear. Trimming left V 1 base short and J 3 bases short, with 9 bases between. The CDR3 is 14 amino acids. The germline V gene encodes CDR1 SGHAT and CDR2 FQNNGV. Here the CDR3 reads CASSLGPDYYGYTF. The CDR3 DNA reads TGTGCCAGCAGCTTAGGCCCAGACTACTATGGCTACACCTTC.

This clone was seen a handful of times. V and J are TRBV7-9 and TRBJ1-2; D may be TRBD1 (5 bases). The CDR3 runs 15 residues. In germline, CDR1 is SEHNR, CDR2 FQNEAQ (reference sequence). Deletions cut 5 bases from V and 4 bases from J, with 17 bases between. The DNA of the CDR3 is TGTGCCAGCAGCAGGGGCGGGGTTGGAGTCTATGGCTACACCTTC. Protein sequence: CASSRGGVGVYGYTF. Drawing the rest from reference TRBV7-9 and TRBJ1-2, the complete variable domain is DTGVSQNPRHKITKRGQNVTFRCDPISEHNRLYWYRQTLGQGPEFLTYFQNEAQLEKSRLLSDRFSAERPKGSFSTLEIQRTEQGDSAMYLCASSRGGVGVYGYTFGSGTRLTVV.

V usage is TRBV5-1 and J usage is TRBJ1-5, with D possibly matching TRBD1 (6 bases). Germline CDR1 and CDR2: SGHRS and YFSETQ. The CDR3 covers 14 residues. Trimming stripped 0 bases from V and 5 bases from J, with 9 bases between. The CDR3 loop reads CASSLGQDHQPQHF. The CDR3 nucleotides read TGCGCCAGCAGCTTGGGACAGGACCATCAGCCCCAGCATTTT. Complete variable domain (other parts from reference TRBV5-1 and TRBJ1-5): KAGVTQTPRYLIKTRGQQVTLSCSPISGHRSVSWYQQTPGQGLQFLFEYFSETQRNKGNFPGRFSGRQFSNSRSEMNVSTLELGDSALYLCASSLGQDHQPQHFGDGTRLSIL.

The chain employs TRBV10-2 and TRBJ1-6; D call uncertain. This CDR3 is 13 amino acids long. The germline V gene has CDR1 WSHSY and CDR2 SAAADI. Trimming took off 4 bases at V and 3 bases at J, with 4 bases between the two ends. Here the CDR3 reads CASSASYNSPLHF. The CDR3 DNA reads TGCGCCAGCAGTGCCAGCTATAATTCACCCCTCCACTTT.

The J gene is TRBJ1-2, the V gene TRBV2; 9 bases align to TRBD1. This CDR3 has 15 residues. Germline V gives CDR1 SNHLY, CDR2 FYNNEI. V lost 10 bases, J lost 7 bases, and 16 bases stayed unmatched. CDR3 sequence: CATRQGGSPSAGYTF. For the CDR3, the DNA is TGTGCCACGCGACAGGGGGGGTCCCCCTCTGCTGGCTACACCTTC.

The CDR3 reads CASSLQLAGYTDTQYF. The CDR3 DNA is TGCGCCAGCAGCTTGCAACTAGCGGGATACACAGATACGCAGTATTTT. The genes are TRBV5-1 and TRBJ2-3, with TRBD2 matching over 10 bases. Per the germline V gene, CDR1 is SGHRS and CDR2 is YFSETQ. The CDR3 loop spans 16 amino acids. V trimming: 1 base; J trimming: 2 bases; junction bases outside the gene matches: 4. The complete variable domain, with remaining parts taken from reference TRBV5-1 and TRBJ2-3, reads KAGVTQTPRYLIKTRGQQVTLSCSPISGHRSVSWYQQTPGQGLQFLFEYFSETQRNKGNFPGRFSGRQFSNSRSEMNVSTLELGDSALYLCASSLQLAGYTDTQYFGPGTRLTVL.

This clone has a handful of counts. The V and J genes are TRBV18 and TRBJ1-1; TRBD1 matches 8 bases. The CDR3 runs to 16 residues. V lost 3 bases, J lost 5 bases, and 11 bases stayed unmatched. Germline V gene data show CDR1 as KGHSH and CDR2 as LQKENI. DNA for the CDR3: TGTGCCAGCTCACCGCGGACAGGGCTGGACCAGACTGAAGCTTTCTTT. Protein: CASSPRTGLDQTEAFF.

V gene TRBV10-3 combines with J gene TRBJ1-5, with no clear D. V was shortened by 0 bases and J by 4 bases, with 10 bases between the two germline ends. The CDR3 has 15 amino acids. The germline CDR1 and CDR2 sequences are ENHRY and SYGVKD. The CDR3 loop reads CAISESGGKNQPQHF. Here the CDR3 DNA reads TGTGCCATCAGTGAGTCCGGAGGGAAGAATCAGCCCCAGCATTTT.

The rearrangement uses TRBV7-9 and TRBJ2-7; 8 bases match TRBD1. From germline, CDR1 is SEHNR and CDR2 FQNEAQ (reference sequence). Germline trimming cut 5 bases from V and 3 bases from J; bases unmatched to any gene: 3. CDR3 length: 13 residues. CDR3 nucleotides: TGTGCCAGCAGCGCTGGGACAGGCTACGAGCAGTACTTC. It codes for CASSAGTGYEQYF.

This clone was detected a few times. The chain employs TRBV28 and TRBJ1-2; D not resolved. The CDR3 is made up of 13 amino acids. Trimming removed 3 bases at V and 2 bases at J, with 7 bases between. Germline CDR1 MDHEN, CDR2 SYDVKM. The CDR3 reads CASSFDGNYGYTF. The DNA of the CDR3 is TGTGCCAGCAGTTTTGACGGGAACTATGGCTACACCTTC.

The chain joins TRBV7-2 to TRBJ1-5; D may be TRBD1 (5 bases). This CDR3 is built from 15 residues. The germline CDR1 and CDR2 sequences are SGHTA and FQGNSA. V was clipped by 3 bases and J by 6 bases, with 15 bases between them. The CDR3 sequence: CASSLSRVQGQPQHF. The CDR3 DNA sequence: TGTGCCAGCAGCTTGTCAAGGGTCCAGGGTCAGCCCCAGCATTTT.

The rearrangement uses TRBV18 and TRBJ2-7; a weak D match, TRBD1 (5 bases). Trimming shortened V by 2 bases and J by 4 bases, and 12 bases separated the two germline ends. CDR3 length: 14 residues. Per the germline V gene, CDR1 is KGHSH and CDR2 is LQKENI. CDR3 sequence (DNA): TGTGCCAGCTCACCAAACGCAGGGCAGTACGAGCAGTACTTC. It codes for CASSPNAGQYEQYF.

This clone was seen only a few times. For the CDR3, the DNA is TGTGCCAGCAGCTTAGGGGCAGGGGGCGTAATCAATCAGCCCCAGCATTTT. This codes for CASSLGAGGVINQPQHF. The chain couples TRBV7-9 to TRBJ1-5, with 8 bases fitting TRBD1. The CDR3 loop spans 17 amino acids. Germline lookup yields CDR1 SEHNR and CDR2 FQNEAQ (reference sequence). Unmatched junction bases numbered 8, after V lost 1 base and J lost 3 bases.

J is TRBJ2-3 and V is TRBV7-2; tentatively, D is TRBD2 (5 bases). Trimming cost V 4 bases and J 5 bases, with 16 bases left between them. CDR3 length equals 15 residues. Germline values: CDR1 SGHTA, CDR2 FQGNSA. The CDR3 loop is CASSSLGITEDTQYF. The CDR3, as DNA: TGTGCCAGCAGCTCCCTCGGGATTACCGAAGATACGCAGTATTTT.

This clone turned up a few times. The CDR3 bases are TGTGCCAGCAGCTTCTATGGAGATACGCAGTATTTT. Translating it yields CASSFYGDTQYF. The chain joins TRBV7-3 to TRBJ2-3; no clear D. V lost 3 bases and J lost 5, with 6 bases in between. Per germline, CDR1 SGHTA and CDR2 FQGTGA. The CDR3 extends over 12 amino acids. Filled out from reference TRBV7-3 and TRBJ2-3, the complete variable domain reads GAGVSQTPSNKVTEKGKYVELRCDPISGHTALYWYRQSLGQGPEFLIYFQGTGAADDSGLPNDRFFAVRPEGSVSTLKIQRTERGDSAVYLCASSFYGDTQYFGPGTRLTVL.

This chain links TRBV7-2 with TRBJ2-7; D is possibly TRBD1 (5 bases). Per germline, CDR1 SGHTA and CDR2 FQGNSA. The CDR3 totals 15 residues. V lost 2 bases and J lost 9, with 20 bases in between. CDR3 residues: CASSLLVWQGGRQYF. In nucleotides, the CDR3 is TGTGCCAGCAGCTTATTAGTTTGGCAGGGCGGTCGGCAGTACTTC. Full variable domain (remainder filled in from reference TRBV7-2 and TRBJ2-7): GAGVSQSPSNKVTEKGKDVELRCDPISGHTALYWYRQSLGQGLEFLIYFQGNSAPDKSGLPSDRFSAERTGGSVSTLTIQRTQQEDSAVYLCASSLLVWQGGRQYFGPGTRLTVT.

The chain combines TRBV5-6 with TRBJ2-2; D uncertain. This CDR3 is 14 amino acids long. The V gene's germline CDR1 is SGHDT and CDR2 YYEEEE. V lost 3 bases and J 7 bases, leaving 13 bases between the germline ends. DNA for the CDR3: TGTGCCAGCAGCTCGACCGCAACGGGCGGGGAGCTGTTTTTT. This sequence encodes CASSSTATGGELFF.

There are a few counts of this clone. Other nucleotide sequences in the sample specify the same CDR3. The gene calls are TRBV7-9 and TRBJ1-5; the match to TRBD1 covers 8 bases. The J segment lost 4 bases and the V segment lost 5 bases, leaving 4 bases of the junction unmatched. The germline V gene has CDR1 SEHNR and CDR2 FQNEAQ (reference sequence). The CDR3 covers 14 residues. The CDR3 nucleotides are TGTGCCAGCAGCCTCGGACAGGGTAATCAGCCCCAGCATTTT. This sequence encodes CASSLGQGNQPQHF.

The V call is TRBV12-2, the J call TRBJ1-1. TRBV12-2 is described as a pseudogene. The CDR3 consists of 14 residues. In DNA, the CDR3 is TGTGCAAGTCGCTTAGTGGTCGGGGACACTGAAGCTTTCTTT. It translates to CASRLVVGDTEAFF.